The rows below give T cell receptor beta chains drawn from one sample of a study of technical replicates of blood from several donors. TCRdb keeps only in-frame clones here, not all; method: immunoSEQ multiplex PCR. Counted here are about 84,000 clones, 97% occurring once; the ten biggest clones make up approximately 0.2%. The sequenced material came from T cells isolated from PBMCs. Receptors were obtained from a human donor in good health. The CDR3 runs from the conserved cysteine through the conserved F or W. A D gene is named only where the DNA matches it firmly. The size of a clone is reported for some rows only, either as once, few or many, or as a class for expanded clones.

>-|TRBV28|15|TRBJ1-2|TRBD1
CASSWAGGPNYGYTF
TGTGCCAGCAGCTGGGCAGGGGGCCCTAACTATGGCTACACCTTC
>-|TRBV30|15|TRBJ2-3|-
CAWSGLRQFTDTQYF
TGTGCCTGGAGTGGCCTCCGACAGTTCACAGATACGCAGTATTTT
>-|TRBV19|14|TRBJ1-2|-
CASTVTGPNYGYTF
TGTGCCAGTACCGTGACAGGTCCTAACTATGGCTACACCTTC
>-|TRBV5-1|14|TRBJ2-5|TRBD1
CASSLQQGGETQYF
TGCGCCAGCAGCTTGCAACAGGGGGGAGAGACCCAGTACTTC
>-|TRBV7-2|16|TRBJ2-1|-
CASSVMPITHYNEQFF
TGTGCCAGCAGCGTCATGCCTATTACCCACTACAATGAGCAGTTCTTC
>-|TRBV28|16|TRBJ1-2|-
CASSGQGWYSGYGYTF
TGTGCCAGCAGCGGACAAGGATGGTACTCCGGCTATGGCTACACCTTC
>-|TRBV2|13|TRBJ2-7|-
CASRGPGAYEQYF
TGTGCCAGCAGGGGCCCAGGGGCCTACGAGCAGTACTTC
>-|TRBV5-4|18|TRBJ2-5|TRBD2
CASSLSSYLAGGQETQYF
TGTGCCAGCAGCTTGTCCTCCTATCTAGCGGGGGGGCAAGAGACCCAGTACTTC
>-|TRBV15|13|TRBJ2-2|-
CATSPGVAGELFF
TGTGCCACCAGCCCAGGGGTGGCCGGGGAGCTGTTTTTT
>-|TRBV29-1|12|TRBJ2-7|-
CSVGDFPYEQYF
TGCAGCGTTGGGGACTTCCCCTACGAGCAGTACTTC
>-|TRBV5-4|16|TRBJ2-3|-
CASSLGGEGGTDTQYF
TGTGCCAGCAGCTTGGGGGGGGAAGGTGGCACAGATACGCAGTATTTT
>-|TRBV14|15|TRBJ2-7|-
CASSHSLGAGYEQYF
TGTGCCAGCAGCCACTCGCTGGGGGCAGGGTACGAGCAGTACTTC
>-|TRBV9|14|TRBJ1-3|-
CASSPQGTGNTIYF
TGTGCCAGCAGCCCCCAGGGTACTGGAAACACCATATATTTT
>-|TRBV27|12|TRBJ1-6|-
CANFSTNSPLHF
TGTGCCAACTTCTCTACTAATTCACCCCTCCACTTT
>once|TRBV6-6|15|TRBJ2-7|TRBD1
CASSYLDRSSYEQYF
TGTGCCAGCAGTTACCTGGACAGGAGCTCCTACGAGCAGTACTTC
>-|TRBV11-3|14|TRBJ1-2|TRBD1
CASSLTGTFYGYTF
TGTGCCAGCAGCTTGACAGGGACCTTTTATGGCTACACCTTC
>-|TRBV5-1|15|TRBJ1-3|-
CASRQPEAPGNTIYF
TGCGCCAGCCGCCAGCCCGAAGCGCCTGGAAACACCATATATTTT
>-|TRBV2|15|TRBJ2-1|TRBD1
CAVHGTEGVYNEQFF
TGTGCCGTCCACGGGACAGAGGGAGTTTACAATGAGCAGTTCTTC